The 15 T cell receptor beta chains listed next were all sequenced from one sample in a study of control samples from healthy donors and cancer patients. Repertoires were generated with immunoSEQ multiplex PCR, while TCRdb's copy carries only in-frame clones and drops some. This sample has about 160,000 clones, with 85% to 90% found just once. Sequencing was carried out using blood. The receptors here all came from a man younger than 40 in good health.

The chain combines TRBV25-1 with TRBJ2-1, with 9 bases matching TRBD2. CDR1 MGHDK and CDR2 SYGVNS come from the germline V gene. With V trimmed by 6 bases and J by 5 bases, 14 bases remained unmatched. This CDR3 is 17 amino acids long. The CDR3 protein is CASSEVSGTSNHNEQFF. CDR3 DNA: TGTGCCAGCAGCGAAGTCTCCGGGACTAGCAACCACAATGAGCAGTTCTTC.

The chain links TRBV6-4 to TRBJ2-1; D unresolved. The CDR3 runs to 16 residues. V lost 4 bases and J 2 bases, leaving 15 bases between the germline ends. CDR1 MRHNA and CDR2 SNTAGT come from the germline V gene. CDR3 in DNA: TGTGCCAGCAGTGTTTCCCAACGTGTGGCCTACAATGAGCAGTTCTTC. Translation gives CASSVSQRVAYNEQFF.

This clone was seen a single time. The V and J genes are TRBV30 and TRBJ2-5; 9 bases agree with TRBD2. The V and J ends lost 2 bases and 2 bases, in that order; junction bases with no gene match: 3. CDR1 GTSNPN and CDR2 SVGIG come from the germline V gene (reference sequence). The CDR3 contains 14 residues. The CDR3 bases are TGTGCCTGGAGTACGGCGGGAGGGCAAGAGACCCAGTACTTC. This codes for CAWSTAGGQETQYF.

The chain couples TRBV6-5 to TRBJ1-2; a possible D gene is TRBD1 (6 bases). The germline CDR1 and CDR2 sequences are MNHEY and SVGAGI. Deletions cut 5 bases from V and 10 bases from J, with 14 bases between. This CDR3 is built from 12 residues. CDR3 residues: CASSPDSRDYTF. CDR3 DNA: TGTGCCAGCAGTCCGGACAGCCGAGACTACACCTTC.

CDR3 bases: TGCGCCAGCAGCCGAGGTTTGGCGGGGAGCTCCTACAATGAGCAGTTCTTC. Protein: CASSRGLAGSSYNEQFF. The chain carries TRBV5-1 and TRBJ2-1, with D perhaps TRBD2 (6 bases). Per the germline V gene, CDR1 is SGHRS and CDR2 is YFSETQ. Trimming removed 4 bases from V and 0 bases from J, with 17 bases in between. The CDR3 length is 17 residues. Full variable domain (rest looked up from reference TRBV5-1 and TRBJ2-1): KAGVTQTPRYLIKTRGQQVTLSCSPISGHRSVSWYQQTPGQGLQFLFEYFSETQRNKGNFPGRFSGRQFSNSRSEMNVSTLELGDSALYLCASSRGLAGSSYNEQFFGPGTRLTVL.

The rearrangement uses TRBV5-4 and TRBJ1-2, with TRBD1 matching over 9 bases. The CDR3 contains 15 residues. Germline CDR1 reads SGHNT; CDR2 reads YYREEE (reference sequence). Losses at the gene ends were 3 bases for V and 4 bases for J; bases not matched to a gene: 7. This CDR3 is CASSSGQGNFYGYTF. The CDR3 DNA reads as TGTGCCAGCAGCTCGGGACAGGGAAACTTCTATGGCTACACCTTC.

The genes are TRBV6-1 and TRBJ1-2, with a tentative D call TRBD1 (6 bases). Germline lookup yields CDR1 MNHNS and CDR2 SASEGT. CDR3 length equals 15 residues. V was pared by 1 base and J by 4 bases, with 13 bases between. CDR3 DNA sequence: TGTGCCAGCAGTGAAGGGACAGCCCGAAGCTATGGCTACACCTTC. It specifies CASSEGTARSYGYTF.

This clone was counted a few times. The chain recombines TRBV28 with TRBJ1-6; possible D gene TRBD1, 6 bases. The germline V gene has CDR1 MDHEN and CDR2 SYDVKM. The CDR3 has 14 residues. V lost 2 bases to trimming and J lost 9 bases, with 11 bases between them. CDR3 residues: CASSLVQGSSPLHF. The CDR3, as DNA: TGTGCCAGCAGTTTAGTACAGGGAAGTTCACCCCTCCACTTT.

This CDR3 is CASKQTSGNYEQYF. The DNA of the CDR3 is TGTGCCAGCAAACAAACTAGCGGGAATTACGAGCAGTACTTC. The rearrangement links TRBV19 to TRBJ2-7; 10 bases are shared with TRBD2. The V and J ends lost 9 bases and 4 bases, in that order; junction bases with no gene match: 9. Germline CDR1 and CDR2: LNHDA and SQIVND (reference sequence). The length of the CDR3 is 14 residues.

The chain employs TRBV6-5 and TRBJ1-3, with D hard to call. The CDR3 has 15 residues. Trimming took 2 bases from V and 0 from J, leaving 8 bases between them. Germline CDR1 reads MNHEY; CDR2 reads SVGAGI. The CDR3: CASSYARHSGNTIYF. CDR3 DNA: TGTGCCAGCAGTTACGCGCGGCACTCTGGAAACACCATATATTTT.

This rearrangement joins TRBV5-1 to TRBJ1-1; D is possibly TRBD1 (5 bases). This CDR3 region has 13 residues. Between the trimmed V and J ends, which lost 4 bases and 4 bases, there was a span of 11 bases. Germline CDR1 and CDR2: SGHRS and YFSETQ. CDR3 nucleotide sequence: TGCGCCAGCAGCGTGGGACGGACCACTGAAGCTTTCTTT. Encoded protein: CASSVGRTTEAFF.

The chain employs TRBV7-2 and TRBJ1-2, with TRBD1 as a possible D gene (5 bases). Trimming shortened V by 2 bases and J by 0 bases, and 13 bases separated the two germline ends. This CDR3 comprises 16 residues. Looked up from germline, CDR1 is SGHTA and CDR2 is FQGNSA. In DNA form, the CDR3 reads TGTGCCAGCAGCTTATATGGGGCTCTAGCTAACTATGGCTACACCTTC. It is translated as CASSLYGALANYGYTF.

This sequence joins TRBV9 and TRBJ1-4, with D possibly being TRBD1 (6 bases). Germline CDR1 reads SGDLS; CDR2 reads YYNGEE. The ends were cut back, 1 base at V and 5 bases at J, with 15 bases in the middle. The CDR3 sequence is 16 residues long. CDR3 nucleotides: TGTGCCAGCAGCGTATCCTCAGGGGCGGGAAATGAAAAACTGTTTTTT. Protein sequence: CASSVSSGAGNEKLFF. Looking up the rest from reference TRBV9 and TRBJ1-4 gives the full variable domain: DSGVTQTPKHLITATGQRVTLRCSPRSGDLSVYWYQQSLDQGLQFLIQYYNGEERAKGNILERFSAQQFPDLHSELNLSSLELGDSALYFCASSVSSGAGNEKLFFGSGTQLSVL.

This rearrangement joins TRBV5-1 to TRBJ2-7; D unclear. Germline V gene sequence: CDR1 SGHRS, CDR2 YFSETQ. Trimming removed 7 bases at V and 0 bases at J, with 14 bases between. CDR3 length equals 14 residues. The CDR3 loop is CASGNPGPSYEQYF. In DNA, the CDR3 is TGCGCCAGCGGAAACCCGGGCCCCTCCTACGAGCAGTACTTC. The complete variable domain, with remaining parts taken from reference TRBV5-1 and TRBJ2-7, reads KAGVTQTPRYLIKTRGQQVTLSCSPISGHRSVSWYQQTPGQGLQFLFEYFSETQRNKGNFPGRFSGRQFSNSRSEMNVSTLELGDSALYLCASGNPGPSYEQYFGPGTRLTVT.

The CDR3 DNA reads TGTGCCAGCAGCCAAGCATCGGGGAGGACTGAAGCTTTCTTT. Translation gives CASSQASGRTEAFF. V gene TRBV3-1 (or the pseudogene TRBV3-2) combines with J gene TRBJ1-1; no definite D call. The CDR3 spans 14 residues. V lost 1 base to trimming and J lost 5 bases, with 11 bases between them. Germline CDR1 is LGHDT and CDR2 is YNNKEL (reference sequence).